The 14 T cell receptor beta chains below come from one sample, sequenced in a study of OX40 agonist ivuxolimab in advanced cancers. The method was the immunoSEQ multiplex PCR assay. TCRdb holds this immuneACCESS table with in-frame rearrangements only. Some clones are missing; in checked studies, unresolved V genes explain under half, and the rest has no known cause. The sample yields more than 80,000 clones; 90% to 95% were counted once. The ten largest make up roughly 2.6% of the sample. This material consisted of CD4+ or CD8+ T cells sorted from blood, taken in a trial of the OX40 agonist ivuxolimab. These receptor sequences come from an adult with an advanced solid tumor such as melanoma, head and neck, liver or kidney cancer.

As DNA, the CDR3 is TGTGCCAGCTCATCACCAGCGAATGGCTACACCTTC. Translated, it gives CASSSPANGYTF. This chain joins TRBV9 and TRBJ1-2; D gene uncertain. The CDR3 covers 12 residues. The ends were cut back, 7 bases at V and 6 bases at J, with 13 bases in the middle. Germline V gene data show CDR1 as SGDLS and CDR2 as YYNGEE.

This clone has more than one count but fewer than ten. V usage is TRBV6-1 and J usage is TRBJ1-6, with D unresolved. V gave up 2 bases and J gave up 2 bases, with 7 bases separating them. The CDR3 length is 15 residues. In germline, CDR1 is MNHNS, CDR2 SASEGT. CDR3 in amino acids: CASSEWVTYNSPLHF. CDR3 in DNA: TGTGCCAGCAGTGAATGGGTAACCTATAATTCACCCCTCCACTTT.

This clone was counted once. The chain couples TRBV7-9 to TRBJ1-4; tentative D call: TRBD1 (6 bases). V lost 5 bases and J 3 bases, leaving 19 bases between the germline ends. Germline CDR1 is SEHNR and CDR2 is FQNEAQ (reference sequence). The CDR3 extends over 17 amino acids. The CDR3 region has the DNA TGTGCCAGCAGCCCCCGGACAGACCTGCCGGCTAATGAAAAACTGTTTTTT. It yields the protein CASSPRTDLPANEKLFF.

The CDR3 DNA reads TGTGCCAGCAGCTTAACCGGGGGTAGGCAAGAGACCCAGTACTTC. It yields the protein CASSLTGGRQETQYF. The chain is built from TRBV7-2 and TRBJ2-5, with a tentative D call TRBD2 (6 bases). Trimming removed 2 bases from V and 2 bases from J, with 12 bases in between. Germline V CDR1 and CDR2: SGHTA, FQGNSA. The CDR3 contains 15 residues.

V and J are TRBV29-1 and TRBJ2-7; TRBD1 matches 9 bases. The V gene end was trimmed by 2 bases and the J gene end by 2 bases; junction bases not matched to a gene: 7. In germline, CDR1 is SQVTM, CDR2 ANQGSEA. This CDR3 contains 15 residues. The CDR3 loop reads CSVELTGGAPYEQYF. The CDR3 DNA is TGCAGCGTTGAACTCACAGGGGGCGCTCCCTACGAGCAGTACTTC.

The J gene is TRBJ1-3, the V gene TRBV9; 7 positions agree with TRBD1. Per germline, CDR1 SGDLS and CDR2 YYNGEE. The CDR3 spans 14 residues. Unmatched junction bases numbered 4, after V lost 4 bases and J lost 3 bases. The CDR3 DNA sequence: TGTGCCAGCAGCACAGACAGGGTTGGAAACACCATATATTTT. Amino acids: CASSTDRVGNTIYF.

The rearrangement links TRBV13 to TRBJ2-1, with D perhaps matching TRBD1 (6 bases). From germline, CDR1 is PRHDT and CDR2 FYEKMQ (reference sequence). The CDR3 has 15 amino acids. V shed 4 bases and J shed 2 bases, with 12 bases lying between them. The CDR3 is CASSSQGSTYNEQFF. DNA for the CDR3: TGTGCCAGCAGCTCACAGGGTAGCACCTACAATGAGCAGTTCTTC.

The gene calls are TRBV2 and TRBJ1-5, with D maybe TRBD1 (5 bases). Germline V CDR1 and CDR2: SNHLY, FYNNEI. V was cut by 3 bases and J by 3 bases, with 9 bases left in between. This CDR3 region has 14 residues. The CDR3 sequence: CASSDTGDNQPQHF. The CDR3, as DNA: TGTGCCAGCAGTGACACAGGAGACAATCAGCCCCAGCATTTT.

V is TRBV5-1 and J is TRBJ1-4, with D unclear. The CDR3 consists of 16 residues. The V end was cut by 0 bases, the J end by 5 bases, with 14 bases between. Per germline, CDR1 SGHRS and CDR2 YFSETQ. The DNA of the CDR3 is TGCGCCAGCAGCTTGGAGGTCGCCGAAGAGAATGAAAAACTGTTTTTT. It specifies CASSLEVAEENEKLFF.

V and J are TRBV5-4 and TRBJ2-1; either TRBD1 or TRBD2 may supply D (5 bases each). Trimming cost V 5 bases and J 3 bases, with 15 bases left between them. Germline CDR1 reads SGHNT; CDR2 reads YYREEE (reference sequence). The CDR3 covers 15 residues. The CDR3 region is CASREVRGFYNEQFF. CDR3 nucleotide sequence: TGTGCCAGCAGGGAGGTGAGGGGATTCTACAATGAGCAGTTCTTC. Looking up the rest from reference TRBV5-4 and TRBJ2-1 gives the full variable domain: ETGVTQSPTHLIKTRGQQVTLRCSSQSGHNTVSWYQQALGQGPQFIFQYYREEENGRGNFPPRFSGLQFPNYSSELNVNALELDDSALYLCASREVRGFYNEQFFGPGTRLTVL.

The chain combines TRBV19 with TRBJ2-7; 8 bases align to TRBD2. CDR1 is LNHDA, CDR2 SQIVND, per germline (reference sequence). The CDR3 loop spans 15 amino acids. The V and J ends lost 1 base and 4 bases, in that order; junction bases with no gene match: 6. The CDR3 DNA sequence: TGTGCCAGTAGTATAGGGGCGGGGGGAGTTTACGAGCAGTACTTC. The encoded protein is CASSIGAGGVYEQYF.

The CDR3 is CASSVWTSGFNEQFF. The CDR3 nucleotides read TGTGCCAGCAGTGTATGGACTAGCGGTTTCAATGAGCAGTTCTTC. The rearrangement joins TRBV6-1 to TRBJ2-1; 10 bases are a match to TRBD2. Losses at the gene ends were 4 bases for V and 6 bases for J; bases not matched to a gene: 6. The CDR3 is 15 amino acids. Germline CDR1 MNHNS, CDR2 SASEGT.

The chain uses TRBV10-2 and TRBJ1-6; D remains unclear. V was shortened by 2 bases and J by 9 bases, with 8 bases between the two germline ends. CDR1 is WSHSY, CDR2 SAAADI, per germline. This CDR3 has 13 residues. This CDR3 reads CASSETSASPLHF. CDR3 DNA sequence: TGCGCCAGCAGTGAGACGTCAGCTTCACCCCTCCACTTT.

In its sample, this clone was seen a few times. The genes are TRBV27 and TRBJ1-6; no definite D call. CDR3 length equals 15 residues. The V and J ends lost 5 bases and 5 bases respectively, with 13 bases between them. Germline assignment: CDR1 MNHEY and CDR2 SMNVEV (reference sequence). The CDR3 DNA reads TGTGCCAGCAGTGTGTTGGGCAGGAATAATTCACCCCTCCACTTT. Translated, it gives CASSVLGRNNSPLHF.